This TCR beta chain was documented in a study of low-dose radiotherapy and immunotherapy resistance in tumors. About the study: Cohort 2 received 1 Gy per fraction every two weeks, totaling 13 Gy over 26 weeks. Each patient was administered nivolumab intravenously at 240 mg, which was a flat dose, every two weeks, along with intravenous ipilimumab at 1 mg/kg every six weeks.

TRAV- and TRBV-specific primers primed first-strand cDNA, covering alpha and beta chains. It was with a constant-region primer and a V-primer adapter that TCRs were amplified over about 20 PCR cycles. MiXCR was run by TCRdb on the reads, yielding one entry per CDR3 protein. The sample lists just over 90,000 distinct CDR3 sequences; 20% to 25% were seen once. The V gene's germline CDR1 is SGHAT and CDR2 FQNNGV. This CDR3 has 14 residues. V shed 6 bases, J shed 7 bases, and the junction held 6 bases outside the gene matches. Time point given: after trial treatment. Indicated treatment: LDRT plus nivolumab, ipilimumab, low-dose cyclophosphamide and aspirin (RACIN trial).

This clonotype was obtained from a female donor with ovarian cancer. V is TRBV11-2 and J is TRBJ1-6; 7 positions agree with TRBD1. Specimen: PBMCs, collected after low-dose radiotherapy plus immunotherapy. The CDR3 region is CASRIDRANSPLHF. The CDR3 region has the DNA TGTGCCAGCAGAATAGACAGGGCCAATTCACCCCTCCACTTT.